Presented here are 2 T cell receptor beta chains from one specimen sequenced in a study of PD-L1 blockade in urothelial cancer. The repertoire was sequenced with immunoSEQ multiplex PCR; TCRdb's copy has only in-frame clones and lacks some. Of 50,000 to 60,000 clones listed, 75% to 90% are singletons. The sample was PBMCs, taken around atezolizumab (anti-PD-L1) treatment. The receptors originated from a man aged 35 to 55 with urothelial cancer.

In nucleotides, the CDR3 is TGCGCCAGCAGCTCGGACAGGGGATGGACCACTGAAGCTTTCTTT. Protein product: CASSSDRGWTTEAFF. This sequence joins TRBV5-1 and TRBJ1-1, with 9 bases lining up with TRBD1. Trimming cost V 3 bases and J 4 bases; bases outside gene matches: 7. CDR1 and CDR2 from the germline V gene are SGHRS and YFSETQ. The CDR3 spans 15 residues.

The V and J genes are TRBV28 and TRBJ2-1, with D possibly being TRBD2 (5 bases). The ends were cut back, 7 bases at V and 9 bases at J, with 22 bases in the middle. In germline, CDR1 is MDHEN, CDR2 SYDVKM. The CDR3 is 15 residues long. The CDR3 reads CASNNATGSLGEQFF. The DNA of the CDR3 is TGTGCCAGCAATAACGCGACGGGAAGTCTTGGTGAGCAGTTCTTC.